Detailed here is one T cell receptor beta chain. This clone was detected once. Its antigen remains undetermined. Base qualities are not recorded, but no much larger clone differs from it by a single base. TCRbeta CDR3 regions were amplified from genomic DNA by means of the immunoSEQ Assay, a bias-controlled multiplex PCR. As for the original processing: Nucleated cell counts per sample were estimated from amplification of reference gene primers within the assay. Sequence reads were collapsed and filtered to measure the absolute abundance of every unique TCRbeta CDR3 rearrangement. Productive Simpson clonality was computed per sample as the square root of Simpson's diversity index over productive rearrangements. This is the immuneACCESS table as TCRdb keeps it, with only in-frame sequences that have V and J called. A part of the clones is gone; compared with another copy, unresolved V genes explain less than half, and the rest is unexplained. V, J and clone size were drawn from that table, and D and trimming were deduced from the DNA. The sample table contains about 130,000 clones; only one count was recorded for roughly four fifths of them. The top ten clones comprise 16% of the sample.

As encoded in the germline V gene, CDR1 is SGHRS while CDR2 is YFSETQ. From its cysteine to its phenylalanine, the CDR3 spans 14 amino acids. The entry retains the CDR3 DNA only, 42 bases that are in frame from base 1. V is cut by 1 base and J by 2 bases, and the space between the germline ends is 10 bases. This specimen comes from a study of blood T cell repertoires in COVID-19 (TCRdb year 2020). Some background on the complete study: The collaborator samples originated in the United States, Italy and Spain and spanned the acute and convalescent phases of COVID-19. The repertoires were made available in a free public database intended to serve as a resource for research on the immune response to SARS-CoV-2. Where available, HLA class I and class II types were taken from metadata supplied by the sample provider and were not determined by assay-based typing. A de-identified subject ID, COVID-19 status, age in years and sex were almost always included in the sample metadata. The material from the prospective study consisted of cDNA or gDNA derived from T cells, B-cell-depleted T cells, or PBMCs. Deeply sampled blood TCRbeta repertoires from subjects exposed to, actively infected with, or recovered from COVID-19 were included in the dataset. The samples were drawn from two sources: the first 160 participants of the ongoing ImmuneRACE study, and about 1,300 subjects contributed by 6 global collaborators.

Study-level results and caveats: How much clinical and demographic metadata was included differed by source and by participant, and the metadata was provided uncurated.

Collaborating institutions collected whole blood in K2EDTA tubes following their own protocols. For TCRbeta analysis, collaborators shipped samples in one of three forms: frozen whole blood, isolated PBMCs, or DNA extracted from either of those sample types. This receptor was obtained from a woman aged 45-59 years with acute or convalescent COVID-19. Sequenced: peripheral blood. Rearrangement joined TRBV5-1 to TRBJ2-7, and the D gene may be TRBD2, 5 bases matching. Here is the DNA: TGCGCCAGCAGCTTGACCGCGGGTACCTACGAGCAGTACTTC. Its protein product is CASSLTAGTYEQYF.